This TCR beta chain was identified in a study of response to subunit inactivated influenza vaccine. TCRdb reanalysed the RT-PCR reads using MiXCR and keeps one entry per CDR3 protein. The sample includes 650,000 to 800,000 distinct CDR3 sequences, approximately 15% seen only once; the top ten take 6.5% to 8.5%. This clonotype was observed a handful of times. Its antigen remains unidentified. Findings and limits, study-wide: Each seasonal flu vaccination may recruit only limited new T cells, authors suggested.

Sample: PBMCs from blood, taken around 15 days before vaccination. The receptor comes from a man aged 50 or older who received an inactivated influenza vaccine.

CDR3 region: CATSRGGETQYF. The CDR3 DNA sequence: TGTGCCACCAGCAGAGGGGGGGAGACCCAGTACTTC. V and J are TRBV15 and TRBJ2-5; D assignment may be TRBD1 or TRBD2 (5 bases each). Germline V gene lookup returns CDR1 LNHNV and CDR2 YYDKDF (reference sequence). V lost 1 base to trimming and J lost 5 bases, with 5 bases between them. The CDR3 totals 12 residues.